Given below is one T cell receptor beta chain in context. The source of the sample is a study of shared clonotypes between healthy human individuals. The CDR3 is 15 amino acids. Looked up from germline, CDR1 is SGHNT and CDR2 is YYREEE (reference sequence). V lost 0 bases to trimming and J lost 2 bases; unmatched junction nucleotides: 4. Assay used: immunoSEQ multiplex PCR; TCRdb lists only in-frame clones, some missing. The sample carries about 2.4 million clones, approximately 92% recorded once. Sequenced material: naive CD4+ T cells sorted from blood. The sample's subset: CD45RA+ positively selected. The chain couples TRBV5-4 to TRBJ2-7; 8 positions agree with TRBD1. This receptor was taken from a man aged 18 to 35 in good health. CDR3 residues: CASSLAAGGPYEQYF. CDR3 coding DNA: TGTGCCAGCAGCTTGGCGGCAGGGGGCCCCTACGAGCAGTACTTC.